This entry lists 2 T cell receptor beta chains sequenced from one sample in a study of T-cell memory formation after mild COVID-19. TCRdb reprocessed the 5' RACE reads via MiXCR and lists one record per CDR3 protein. Counted here are 580,000 or so distinct CDR3 sequences, 15% to 20% occurring once; the ten biggest clones make up about 8.6%. Sample: PBMCs or a T cell subset sorted from them (not recorded which). All receptors come from an adult woman who had mild COVID-19 (a few samples of this study predate the infection). Cell type and time point are not known.

The chain recombines TRBV6-5 with TRBJ2-5; 9 bases are a match to TRBD2. This CDR3 comprises 14 residues. CDR1 is MNHEY and CDR2 is SVGAGI in the germline V gene. J was trimmed by 5 bases and V by 2 bases; bases with no gene match: 3. The CDR3 coding sequence is TGTGCCAGCAGTTACCAGCGGGGGGTGGAGACCCAGTACTTC. Encoded protein: CASSYQRGVETQYF.

The sample holds a few counts of this clonotype. The CDR3 loop is CASSLQGWADTQYF. The CDR3 DNA reads as TGTGCCAGCAGTCTACAGGGGTGGGCAGATACGCAGTATTTT. This chain uses TRBV12-3 or TRBV12-4 with TRBJ2-3; 7 positions match TRBD1. The length of the CDR3 is 14 residues. Trimming at V came to 5 bases and at J to 4 bases, leaving 6 bases not matched to a gene.